This T cell receptor (beta chain) was captured in a study of shared clonotypes between healthy human individuals. Whole-study findings and limits: Around 5.4% of naive CD4 clonotypes were common to several donors.

In the original workflow: ImmunoSEQ output held junction-only sequences without quality scores, so filtering differed. The protocol was immunoSEQ multiplex PCR, while the TCRdb copy is restricted to in-frame clones and leaves out a portion. V and J calls and clone size are as listed in that table; D and trimming were resolved from the DNA. The sample has approximately 530,000 clones; about 96% are singletons. Donors had no recently reported acute infections or vaccinations and were HIV-negative. Remarks on this clone: Its antigen remains unidentified.

V was clipped by 7 bases and J by 8 bases, with 26 bases between them. CDR3 size: 16 residues. Per the germline V gene, CDR1 is SSHAT and CDR2 is FNYEAQ (reference sequence). V usage is TRBV7-7 and J usage is TRBJ1-2, with TRBD1 as a possible D gene (5 bases). Sequenced sample: naive CD4+ T cells sorted from blood. Subset defined: CD45RA+ positively selected. This clonotype was obtained from a woman aged 30 to 39 in good health. The CDR3 region is CASTLWGFSLSIGYTF. The DNA of the CDR3 is TGTGCCAGCACCCTTTGGGGGTTTTCCCTCTCTATCGGCTACACCTTC.